These T cell receptor beta chains were read from a single sample in a study of blood T cell repertoires in COVID-19. Generated by immunoSEQ multiplex PCR, the TCRdb table keeps only in-frame clones and is missing some. The table lists about 170,000 clones, approximately 81% of them singletons. Sequenced material: peripheral blood. Receptor source: a human donor with acute or convalescent COVID-19. The donor label of this sample is uncertain. Each CDR3 is given with its conserved first and last residue. A D gene is named only where the DNA matches it firmly. Rows may omit the clone size; those that give it use once, few, many or a size class.

>-|TRBV6-5|TRBJ1-1|TRBD1
CASSPGRGRGTEAFF
TGTGCCAGCAGCCCCGGGAGGGGGCGGGGTACTGAAGCTTTCTTT
>once|TRBV25-1|TRBJ2-3|-
CASSKGQSGSTDTQYF
TGTGCCAGCAGTAAGGGACAGAGCGGGTCCACAGATACGCAGTATTTT
>-|TRBV7-9|TRBJ2-1|TRBD2
CASSPWTSGAGNEQFF
TGTGCCAGCAGCCCCTGGACTAGCGGGGCCGGAAATGAGCAGTTCTTC
>-|TRBV18|TRBJ1-5|TRBD1
CASSPQGDGGQPQHF
TGTGCCAGCTCACCCCAGGGGGATGGGGGTCAGCCCCAGCATTTT
>once|TRBV7-9|TRBJ1-1|-
CASSLGHSRARTEAFF
TGTGCCAGCAGCTTAGGGCATAGCAGGGCAAGGACTGAAGCTTTCTTT
>-|TRBV19|TRBJ1-1|-
CASSIRQDREAFF
TGTGCCAGTAGTATCAGGCAGGATAGAGAAGCTTTCTTT
>-|TRBV19|TRBJ1-5|-
CASRLDSNNQPQHF
TGTGCCAGTAGGCTAGACAGCAACAATCAGCCCCAGCATTTT
>-|TRBV5-1|TRBJ2-3|TRBD1
CASSLVGTGATDTQYF
TGCGCCAGCAGCTTGGTCGGGACAGGGGCCACAGATACGCAGTATTTT
>-|TRBV11-2|TRBJ1-1|-
CASSYDSHYTEAFF
TGTGCCAGCAGCTACGACAGCCACTACACTGAAGCTTTCTTT
>once|TRBV6-2/TRBV6-3|TRBJ2-5|TRBD2
CASSYPASGGAETQYF
TGTGCCAGCAGTTACCCAGCTAGCGGGGGGGCCGAGACCCAGTACTTC
>-|TRBV18|TRBJ1-3|TRBD1
CASSPTGRGGDTIYF
TGTGCCAGCTCACCGACAGGGAGAGGTGGTGACACCATATATTTT